Given below is one T cell receptor (beta chain) in context. Produced via immunoSEQ multiplex PCR; TCRdb's table is partial and in-frame only. The sample lists about 270,000 clones, around nine tenths occurring once. These data originate in a study of blood T cell repertoires in COVID-19. Study summary: Both acute and convalescent COVID-19 samples were obtained from the United States, Italy and Spain. T cells, B-cell-depleted T cells, or PBMCs supplied cDNA or gDNA.

The CDR3 has 12 amino acids. Trimming cost V 6 bases and J 2 bases, with 7 bases left between them. CDR1 is WNHNN and CDR2 is SYGVQD in the germline V gene (reference sequence). The origin of this receptor is a man aged 40-49 years with active or convalescent COVID-19. V is TRBV10-1 and J is TRBJ2-5; possibly TRBD2 for D (5 bases). The source material was peripheral blood. CDR3 sequence reads: CASSRDQETQYF. Here the CDR3 DNA reads TGCGCCAGCAGCCGGGATCAAGAGACCCAGTACTTC.